This T cell receptor beta chain appears in the sequencing data of a study of cytomegalovirus exposure and HLA in healthy donors. Study results and limitations: Common viral pathogens seemed, in a later analysis, to connect with several of the most significant clusters.

Trimming left V 5 bases short and J 3 bases short, with 8 bases between. Germline V gene data show CDR1 as MNHEY and CDR2 as SMNVEV (reference sequence). The CDR3 is 12 residues long. As for this clone: Its target is not known.

A multiplex PCR was run with 60 Vbeta primers and 13 Jbeta primers. The repertoire was sequenced with immunoSEQ multiplex PCR; TCRdb's copy has only in-frame clones and lacks some. The sample carries 200,000 to 250,000 clones, approximately 79% recorded once. Those who donated were healthy bone marrow donors. Despite likely unrecorded immune exposures, the donors were nominally healthy at the time of sampling. The chain couples TRBV27 to TRBJ2-7, with D possibly being TRBD1 (6 bases). This TCR was sampled from a man aged 50-59 years in good health and CMV-seronegative. The material sequenced was PBMCs. The CDR3, as DNA: TGTGCCAGCAGTGAGACAGGCTACGAGCAGTACTTC. Translating gives CASSETGYEQYF.